This T cell receptor beta chain appears in the sequencing data of a study of Graves' ophthalmopathy and Graves' hyperthyroidism (dated by TCRdb to 2016 to 2019). About the study as a whole: Peripheral blood was collected at initial diagnosis, before any treatment. To explore V-J signatures that distinguish ophthalmopathy from hyperthyroidism, a discovery set of around 100 patients was enrolled, made up of around 44 with ophthalmopathy and some 60 with stable hyperthyroidism. To tell Graves' ophthalmopathy apart from Graves' hyperthyroidism, and to predict which patients would progress to ophthalmopathy, the study relied on TCR beta repertoire signatures. In total, 135 blood samples were TCR-sequenced: 40 to 45 ophthalmopathy, roughly 77 hyperthyroidism and some 17 hyperthyroidism-to-ophthalmopathy patients. In a handful of hyperthyroidism patients, the T-cell repertoires found in thyroid tissue were compared with those found in blood. Once sampling was done, hyperthyroidism patients were given methimazole at a starting dose of 30 mg daily, while ophthalmopathy patients were given high-dose intravenous methylprednisolone. For independent validation, a separate cohort was made up of roughly 19 hyperthyroidism patients plus 17 patients who later progressed from hyperthyroidism to ophthalmopathy.

Summary of the overall study and its limitations: In validation, the model predicted ophthalmopathy progression with 55% to 71% sensitivity and around 72% specificity; fewer than 15 predicted patients were CT-confirmed with GO in a median of around 6.5 months. Among expanded thyroid clonotypes with frequency above 0.001, most also showed up in blood, which suggests that blood repertoires may reflect the thyroid immune response. The 13-signature model separated ophthalmopathy from stable hyperthyroidism with 87.88% sensitivity and 81.08% specificity in cross-validation, and 80%/75% in the test set. Sample size was not predetermined statistically, and investigators were not blinded to group allocation.

TCR beta CDR3 regions were amplified from RNA transcripts for repertoire sequencing. The first round was an RT-PCR using HTBI primers with the Qiagen OneStep RT-PCR kit, and this first round was followed by a second-round multiplex PCR, then size selection and purification. The libraries underwent paired-end sequencing with 100 bp reads on an Illumina HiSeq2000. The study's own analysis went as follows. SOAPnuke was used for read processing, and reads with adapters, uncalled bases, a mean Phred below 15, or no exact constant-primer or identifier match were discarded. COPE v1.2.5 was used to merge the high-quality paired reads. Unique nucleotide sequences were defined as clonotypes and aligned to IMGT TRB V, D and J references using MiTCR v1.1. The analysis was limited to V-J combinations with a frequency above 0.0001, which together covered 99.2% of repertoires. For each V-J combination, a TCR clonal expansion and chaos score was defined as F50 clonal expansion divided by the chaos observed in the TCRdist matrix. Welch's t-statistics and random forest were used to reduce the features to 10 to 15 V-J combinations, which were then used as input to a naive Bayes classifier. The Morisita-Horn index was used to measure how similar the thyroid and blood repertoires were. TCRdb took the public reads, trimmed them with fastp at Q25, ran MiXCR for clone calling and kept in-frame beta chains. Under each unique CDR3 protein, matching rows form one entry showing the most common genes and DNA. For this entry, the V and J calls and clone size follow TCRdb and not the study's own pipeline. The table for this sample lists about 740,000 distinct CDR3 sequences; 40% of them were counted only once. The leading ten clones occupy around 40% of the sample.

Ophthalmopathy patients were characterized by moderately to severely active disease, a Clinical Activity Score of at least 3, a NOSPECS grade of at least 4, and a disease duration under 3 months. Patients were excluded if they had other autoimmune diseases, uncontrolled infections, pregnancy or lactation. Diagnosis relied on clinical symptoms, serum thyroxine, TRAb, thyroid ultrasound and orbital computed tomography. Using Ficoll-Paque density gradient centrifugation, PBMCs were isolated from about 9.4 ml of fresh peripheral blood. Trizol reagent was used to extract the total RNA, and its quality was then checked on an Agilent 2100 Bioanalyzer. Details on this clonotype: Its recognized antigen is unknown. No much larger clone exists at a distance of one base, and base qualities are not known.

The germline V gene (reference sequence) provides CDR1 SGHAT and CDR2 FQDESV. Taken from cysteine to phenylalanine, the CDR3 has 14 residues. Here the CDR3 DNA is all that survives: 42 bases in frame from base 1. V gives up 5 bases and J gives up 4 bases, and the segment between their germline ends measures 14 bases. This TCR came from an adult man with Graves' ophthalmopathy. Sequencing was performed on peripheral blood. Recombination connected TRBV11-1 to TRBJ1-1, with the D gene uncertain. The CDR3 loop reads CASSPPLMGTEAFF. The nucleotide sequence is given as TGTGCCAGCAGCCCTCCTCTTATGGGCACTGAAGCTTTCTTT. The CDR3 plus the reference TRBV11-1 and TRBJ1-1 genes for the other parts give the full variable domain: EAEVAQSPRYKITEKSQAVAFWCDPISGHATLYWYRQILGQGPELLVQFQDESVVDDSQLPKDRFSAERLKGVDSTLKIQPAELGDSAMYLCASSPPLMGTEAFFGQGTRLTVV.